These 18 T cell receptor beta chains originate from one sample sequenced in a study of OX40 agonist ivuxolimab in advanced cancers. Clones were read by immunoSEQ multiplex PCR, and TCRdb kept only the in-frame ones, dropping some. The sample shows about 95,000 clones, 89% of them seen only once. Material: CD4+ or CD8+ T cells sorted from blood, obtained in a trial of the OX40 agonist ivuxolimab. Receptors were obtained from an adult with an advanced solid tumor such as melanoma, head and neck, liver or kidney cancer.

The gene calls are TRBV27 and TRBJ1-4; D gene ambiguous. The CDR3 sequence is 14 residues long. Germline V lookup: CDR1 MNHEY, CDR2 SMNVEV (reference sequence). V lost 2 bases, J lost 5 bases, and 9 bases lay in between. CDR3 sequence: CASSLGLGNEKLFF. In DNA form, the CDR3 reads TGTGCCAGCAGTTTAGGCCTGGGGAATGAAAAACTGTTTTTT. Variable domain in full (rest from reference TRBV27 and TRBJ1-4): EAQVTQNPRYLITVTGKKLTVTCSQNMNHEYMSWYRQDPGLGLRQIYYSMNVEVTDKGDVPEGYKVSRKEKRNFPLILESPSPNQTSLYFCASSLGLGNEKLFFGSGTQLSVL.

J is TRBJ2-7 and V is TRBV28; D is possibly TRBD1 (6 bases). The CDR3 has 15 amino acids. V was shortened by 2 bases and J by 4 bases, with 15 bases between the two germline ends. Germline assignment: CDR1 MDHEN and CDR2 SYDVKM. CDR3 DNA: TGTGCCAGCAGTTTAGTTTGGGGGCTGTTTTACGAGCAGTACTTC. This translates into CASSLVWGLFYEQYF.

Points on this clone: Other DNA sequences in the sample encode the same CDR3. The chain has TRBV9 and TRBJ1-3; D is unclear. From germline, CDR1 is SGDLS and CDR2 YYNGEE. V was cut by 0 bases and J by 0 bases, with 1 base left in between. The CDR3 covers 13 residues. The CDR3 region has the DNA TGTGCCAGCAGCGTAGGCTCTGGAAACACCATATATTTT. This encodes CASSVGSGNTIYF.

The J gene is TRBJ1-4, the V gene TRBV5-1; 9 bases agree with TRBD1. There are 15 residues in the CDR3. Germline V lookup: CDR1 SGHRS, CDR2 YFSETQ. V was clipped by 0 bases and J by 7 bases; unmatched bases: 4. The CDR3 nucleotides are TGCGCCAGCAGCTTGGTGGGACAGGGTGGTGAAAAACTGTTTTTT. Its translation is CASSLVGQGGEKLFF.

This chain uses TRBV7-2 with TRBJ1-2, with D perhaps TRBD1 (5 bases). V lost 5 bases to trimming and J lost 4 bases, with 17 bases between them. In germline, CDR1 is SGHTA, CDR2 FQGNSA. The CDR3 spans 15 residues. The CDR3 DNA is TGTGCCAGCAGCGCCCGGGACGGAGTGGTCTATGGCTACACCTTC. This encodes CASSARDGVVYGYTF.

The rearrangement links TRBV11-2 to TRBJ1-6; the D gene is possibly TRBD1 (6 bases). The CDR3 contains 15 residues. V lost 5 bases and J 4 bases, leaving 12 bases between the germline ends. In germline, CDR1 is SGHAT, CDR2 FQNNGV. The CDR3 DNA is TGTGCCAGCAGCCGGCTCACAGGGTATAATTCACCCCTCCACTTT. It yields the protein CASSRLTGYNSPLHF.

The genes are TRBV19 and TRBJ2-1; D gene ambiguous. The CDR3 is 15 amino acids. Germline CDR1 and CDR2: LNHDA and SQIVND (reference sequence). The V end lost 5 bases, the J end lost 0 bases, and 11 bases lay between the germline ends. CDR3 residues: CASSPTLSSYNEQFF. CDR3 DNA: TGTGCCAGTAGTCCGACCCTGAGCTCCTACAATGAGCAGTTCTTC.

The chain combines TRBV7-3 with TRBJ2-1; 13 nucleotides line up with TRBD2. This CDR3 contains 15 residues. The V gene's germline CDR1 is SGHTA and CDR2 FQGTGA. The V and J ends lost 5 bases and 5 bases, in that order; junction bases with no gene match: 3. This chain's CDR3 is CASSPGLAGNNEQFF. CDR3 nucleotide sequence: TGTGCCAGCAGCCCGGGACTAGCGGGGAACAATGAGCAGTTCTTC.

The V gene is TRBV9, the J gene TRBJ1-1, with TRBD1 identical over 10 bases. CDR3 length: 14 residues. V lost 3 bases and J lost 5; bases outside the gene matches: 4. The germline CDR1 and CDR2 sequences are SGDLS and YYNGEE. DNA for the CDR3: TGTGCCAGCAGCGCCTGGACAGGGGGAACTGAAGCTTTCTTT. Translated: CASSAWTGGTEAFF.

This clone has just one count. V gene TRBV29-1 combines with J gene TRBJ2-2; TRBD1 or TRBD2 may be the D gene (5 bases each). The germline V gene encodes CDR1 SQVTM and CDR2 ANQGSEA. This CDR3 spans 12 amino acids. Trimming left V 8 bases short and J 5 bases short, with 12 bases between. The CDR3 bases are TGCAGCAAACGGGGACCAACCGGGGAGCTGTTTTTT. Amino acid sequence: CSKRGPTGELFF.

The rearrangement uses TRBV18 and TRBJ2-5; perhaps TRBD2 as D (6 bases). The germline CDR1 and CDR2 sequences are KGHSH and LQKENI. This CDR3 has 14 residues. V lost 2 bases, J lost 7 bases, and 14 bases lay in between. The CDR3 loop reads CASSPEGSRGTQYF. The CDR3 bases are TGTGCCAGCTCACCAGAAGGGTCGCGGGGGACCCAGTACTTC.

V and J are TRBV18 and TRBJ2-7, with 10 bases identical to TRBD2. Germline CDR1 reads KGHSH; CDR2 reads LQKENI. CDR3 length equals 17 residues. With 6 bases clipped from V and 2 bases from J, the junction kept 13 bases outside the gene matches. The CDR3 nucleotides read TGTGCCAGCTCCCCGTGGGGGTCTAGCGGGGGAACCTACGAGCAGTACTTC. It encodes CASSPWGSSGGTYEQYF. The complete variable domain, with remaining parts taken from reference TRBV18 and TRBJ2-7, reads NAGVMQNPRHLVRRRGQEARLRCSPMKGHSHVYWYRQLPEEGLKFMVYLQKENIIDESGMPKERFSAEFPKEGPSILRIQQVVRGDSAAYFCASSPWGSSGGTYEQYFGPGTRLTVT.

This clone has just a few counts. The rearrangement uses TRBV25-1 and TRBJ1-2; D is unresolved. The CDR3 covers 11 residues. V gave up 3 bases and J gave up 10 bases, with 9 bases separating them. The germline gives CDR1 MGHDK, CDR2 SYGVNS. DNA of the CDR3: TGTGCCAGCAGTGACTTTTACGACTACACCTTC. It translates to CASSDFYDYTF.

The rearrangement uses TRBV9 and TRBJ2-2, with no clear D. CDR1 is SGDLS, CDR2 YYNGEE, per germline. V was trimmed by 2 bases and J by 2 bases, leaving 7 bases between them. The CDR3 spans 14 residues. The CDR3, as DNA: TGTGCCAGCAGCGTCGGTCGAAACACCGGGGAGCTGTTTTTT. It codes for CASSVGRNTGELFF.

This clone appeared once. The chain recombines TRBV23-1 with TRBJ2-7; D unclear. TRBV23-1 counts as an open reading frame of uncertain function. This CDR3 has 14 amino acids. V was trimmed by 8 bases and J by 0 bases, leaving 14 bases between them. CDR3 nucleotide sequence: TGCGCCAGCGGGCGGAGAAACGGCTCCTACGAGCAGTACTTC. Its translation: CASGRRNGSYEQYF.

The rearrangement joins TRBV6-4 to TRBJ1-6; D may be TRBD1 (5 bases). Trimming took off 0 bases at V and 15 bases at J, with 12 bases between the two ends. Germline V gene sequence: CDR1 MRHNA, CDR2 SNTAGT. CDR3 length: 13 residues. In DNA form, the CDR3 reads TGTGCCAGCAGTGACTCGGTTAAGGGGTTCCTCCACTTT. The encoded protein is CASSDSVKGFLHF.

The CDR3 DNA is TGTGCCATCAGTAAGCAACAGGCGGACTATGGCTACACCTTC. It specifies CAISKQQADYGYTF. The chain couples TRBV10-3 to TRBJ1-2; D might be TRBD1 (5 bases). Germline V lookup: CDR1 ENHRY, CDR2 SYGVKD. This CDR3 spans 14 amino acids. Trimming left V 5 bases short and J 3 bases short, with 13 bases between.

The chain uses TRBV5-8 and TRBJ2-7; 8 bases are a match to TRBD2. Germline CDR1 is SGHTS and CDR2 is YDEGEE. Losses at the gene ends were 3 bases for V and 7 bases for J; bases not matched to a gene: 12. The CDR3 extends over 15 amino acids. CDR3 sequence reads: CASSWNSGRGGEQYF. CDR3 nucleotides: TGTGCCAGCAGCTGGAACAGCGGGAGAGGAGGGGAGCAGTACTTC.